Given below is one T cell receptor beta chain in context. Its antigen is not known. CDR3 and TCR beta VDJ profiling relied on genomic DNA as the template. TCRdb ran MiXCR on the reads and lists one entry per CDR3 protein. The sample includes roughly 200,000 distinct CDR3 sequences, around 60% of them seen just once. This sample was taken from a study of CD8+CD57+ T cells in acquired aplastic anemia. As for the study in general: Sorted CD4+ and CD8+ cell DNA averaged roughly 3.2 ug. Around 11 million reads, on average, were obtained for CD4+ cells from healthy donors.

The CDR3 length is 14 residues. Looked up from germline, CDR1 is MGHDK and CDR2 is SYGVNS. V was cut by 5 bases and J by 6 bases, with 11 bases left in between. General study findings and limits: In common between the patients and the controls were more than 25 CD8+ CDR3 sequences.

The origin of this receptor is a human donor in good health. Sequenced input: sorted CD4+, CD8+, or CD8+CD57+ T cells (not recorded which) from PBMCs. V and J are TRBV25-1 and TRBJ1-6; the D is unclear. The CDR3 reads CASSSLGINSPLHF. The CDR3 DNA is TGTGCCAGCAGTTCTCTAGGGATTAATTCACCCCTCCACTTT.